This T cell receptor (beta chain) originates from a study of OX40 agonist ivuxolimab in advanced cancers. As to this clone: Its antigen is as yet unknown.

Notes on the study in general: Dosing at 0.1 to 3.0 mg/kg was accompanied by clonal expansion of CD4+ and CD8+ blood T cells by week 6.

Here immunoSEQ multiplex PCR was the method, and the copy in TCRdb shows in-frame clones only, minus some. The data contain tens of thousands of clones, approximately 84% of them singletons. In germline, CDR1 is LGHNA, CDR2 YSLEER. Trimming stripped 4 bases from V and 1 base from J, with 20 bases between. The CDR3 has 18 residues. The specimen was CD4+ or CD8+ T cells sorted from blood, collected in a trial of the OX40 agonist ivuxolimab. The source is an adult with an advanced solid tumor such as melanoma, head and neck, liver or kidney cancer. This chain connects TRBV4-3 to TRBJ1-3; TRBD1 might be the D (5 bases). As DNA, the CDR3 is TGCGCCAGCAGCCGCCTAACGGGGGGATTTGGTTCTGGAAACACCATATATTTT. Residues: CASSRLTGGFGSGNTIYF.